The 10 T cell receptor beta chains below all came from one sample that was sequenced in a study of T cell repertoires in cytomegalovirus infection. TCRdb used MiXCR to reprocess the reads, holding one entry per CDR3 protein. Of about 740,000 distinct CDR3 sequences listed, 35% are singletons. Sequencing input: PBMCs. Receptor source: a human donor in good health (CMV status not recorded). Some clones in this sample may be carry-over from other donors' samples.

About this clonotype itself: One end of the junction does not line up with germline, which may come from a read error. V is TRBV7-8 and J is TRBJ2-7, with a possible D match to TRBD1 (6 bases). The germline V gene encodes CDR1 SGHVS and CDR2 FQNEAQ. The CDR3 covers 15 residues. CDR3 amino acids: CDSSSVDRPSYEQYF. The CDR3 DNA reads TGTGACAGCAGCTCAGTAGACAGGCCCTCCTACGAGCAGTACTTC.

The chain joins TRBV5-6 to TRBJ1-5; D not resolved. Germline CDR1 SGHDT, CDR2 YYEEEE. CDR3 length equals 14 residues. Trimming cost V 0 bases and J 5 bases, with 9 bases left between them. CDR3 DNA: TGTGCCAGCAGCTTGGGTCAGACGGATCAGCCCCAGCATTTT. It codes for CASSLGQTDQPQHF.

The V gene is TRBV28, the J gene TRBJ1-2; possibly TRBD1 for D (5 bases). Per germline, CDR1 MDHEN and CDR2 SYDVKM. V dropped 7 bases and J dropped 4 bases, with 22 bases sitting between them. This CDR3 contains 16 residues. In DNA, the CDR3 is TGTGCCAGCACCCAATCGACAGACCTCTTTACCTATGGCTACACCTTC. The encoded protein is CASTQSTDLFTYGYTF.

This clonotype was detected many times. This rearrangement joins TRBV7-8 to TRBJ1-4; D unclear. V lost 0 bases to trimming and J lost 2 bases, with 7 bases between them. Germline CDR1 reads SGHVS; CDR2 reads FQNEAQ. The CDR3 length is 15 residues. The CDR3 protein is CASSLAQRTNEKLFF. CDR3 DNA sequence: TGTGCCAGCAGCTTAGCGCAGAGGACTAATGAAAAACTGTTTTTT.

This clonotype has just a few counts. The rearrangement links TRBV6-1 to TRBJ1-5, with D hard to call. This CDR3 contains 15 residues. Germline V gene lookup returns CDR1 MNHNS and CDR2 SASEGT. V was trimmed by 2 bases and J by 0 bases, leaving 8 bases between them. CDR3 region: CASSESVYSNQPQHF. Written as DNA, the CDR3 is TGTGCCAGCAGTGAAAGCGTATATAGCAATCAGCCCCAGCATTTT.

The rearrangement links TRBV11-2 to TRBJ2-4; 7 nucleotides line up with TRBD1. The V segment lost 4 bases and the J segment 8 bases; nucleotides outside the gene matches: 17. CDR3 length equals 17 residues. Germline-derived CDR1 and CDR2 are SGHAT and FQNNGV. The CDR3 loop reads CASSSYVSGTVVDIQYF. DNA of the CDR3: TGTGCCAGCAGCTCATACGTTTCCGGGACAGTCGTAGACATTCAGTACTTC.

This chain links TRBV3-1 with TRBJ2-7, with D perhaps TRBD2 (5 bases). Trimming stripped 4 bases from V and 8 bases from J, with 15 bases between. CDR3 length: 13 amino acids. Per germline, CDR1 LGHDT and CDR2 YNNKEL (reference sequence). In DNA form, the CDR3 reads TGTGCCAGCAGCCCTGCGCCATCGGGGAAGCAGTACTTC. Its protein is CASSPAPSGKQYF.

A few counts support this clonotype. The chain combines TRBV4-1 with TRBJ1-6; D not certain. V dropped 0 bases and J dropped 8 bases, with 17 bases sitting between them. There are 17 residues in the CDR3. Germline V gene lookup returns CDR1 MGHRA and CDR2 YSYEKL. In nucleotides, the CDR3 is TGCGCCAGCAGCCAAGAACCCCCCGGACGCTGGGATTCACCCCTCCACTTT. Translated, it gives CASSQEPPGRWDSPLHF.

The V and J genes are TRBV5-1 and TRBJ2-3; 7 bases line up with TRBD1. Germline values: CDR1 SGHRS, CDR2 YFSETQ. The trim removed 7 bases at V and 0 bases at J, leaving 5 bases unmatched. The CDR3 is 14 amino acids. The CDR3 bases are TGCGCCAGCGAGGGACAGTCTAGCACAGATACGCAGTATTTT. Amino acid sequence: CASEGQSSTDTQYF.

This clonotype was counted a few times. The V call is TRBV2, the J call TRBJ2-3; D is unresolved. CDR3 size: 14 residues. Germline V gene lookup returns CDR1 SNHLY and CDR2 FYNNEI. Trimming removed 6 bases from V and 2 bases from J, with 12 bases in between. CDR3 sequence (DNA): TGTGCCAGCAGCCAGAAACTCATCACAGATACGCAGTATTTT. Its translation: CASSQKLITDTQYF. Drawing the rest from reference TRBV2 and TRBJ2-3, the complete variable domain is EPEVTQTPSHQVTQMGQEVILRCVPISNHLYFYWYRQILGQKVEFLVSFYNNEISEKSEIFDDQFSVERPDGSNFTLKIRSTKLEDSAMYFCASSQKLITDTQYFGPGTRLTVL.